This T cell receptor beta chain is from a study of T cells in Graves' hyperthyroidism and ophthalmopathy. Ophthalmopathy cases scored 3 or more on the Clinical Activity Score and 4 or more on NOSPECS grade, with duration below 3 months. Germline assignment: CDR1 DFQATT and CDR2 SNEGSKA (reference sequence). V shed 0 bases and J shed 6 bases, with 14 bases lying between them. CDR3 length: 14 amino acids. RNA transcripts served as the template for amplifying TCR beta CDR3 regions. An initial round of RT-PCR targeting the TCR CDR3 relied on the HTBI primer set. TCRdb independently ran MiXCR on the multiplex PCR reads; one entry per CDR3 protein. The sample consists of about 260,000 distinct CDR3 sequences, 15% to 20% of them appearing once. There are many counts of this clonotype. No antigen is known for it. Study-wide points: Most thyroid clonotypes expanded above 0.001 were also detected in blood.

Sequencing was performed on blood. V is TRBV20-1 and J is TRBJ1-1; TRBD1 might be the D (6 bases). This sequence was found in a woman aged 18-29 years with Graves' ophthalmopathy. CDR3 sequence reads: CSARERGMTPEAFF. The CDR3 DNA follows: TGCAGTGCTAGAGAGAGGGGGATGACCCCTGAAGCTTTCTTT.